The sequence of this T cell receptor beta chain was determined in a study of cytomegalovirus exposure and HLA in healthy donors. Study results and caveats: The later analysis indicated that the majority of CMV-associated TCR beta chains appeared HLA-restricted. For most subjects, TCR beta sequences were reported to predict HLA-A and HLA-B alleles with accuracy.

CDR3 length equals 15 residues. Looked up from germline, CDR1 is MGHRA and CDR2 is YSYEKL. The V segment lost 2 bases and the J segment 7 bases; nucleotides outside the gene matches: 6. About this clone itself: Its antigen is undetermined.

Likely unrecorded immune exposures existed in these nominally healthy donors. PCR amplification relied on 60 Vbeta primers (plus 13 Jbeta primers). Libraries were prepared by immunoSEQ multiplex PCR; TCRdb keeps only in-frame clonotypes and omits some of them. This sample yields approximately 93,000 clones, of which nearly 80% are seen a single time; around 3.2% belongs to the top ten. The sequenced sample was PBMCs. This clonotype was obtained from a woman in her forties in good health and CMV-seronegative. The chain employs TRBV4-1 and TRBJ2-1; 9 bases agree with TRBD2. The CDR3 DNA sequence: TGCGCCAGCAGCCAACGACTAGCGGAGGGGAATGAGCAGTTCTTC. Protein sequence: CASSQRLAEGNEQFF.